This is a list of T cell receptor beta chains from one sample in a study of shared clonotypes between healthy human individuals. Using immunoSEQ multiplex PCR, the repertoire was profiled, and TCRdb retains in-frame clones only, with some absent. The sample holds about 600,000 clones, around 78% seen once. Specimen: PBMCs. The receptors were gathered from a woman aged 40-49 years in good health. Some clones in this sample may be carry-over from other donors' samples. The CDR3 runs from the conserved cysteine through the conserved F or W. A D gene is named only where the DNA matches it firmly. Size is stated for part of the rows, as once, few or many counts, or as a class when the clone is expanded.

V gene	CDR3 length	J gene	clone size	D gene	CDR3 protein	CDR3 DNA
TRBV7-6	14	TRBJ2-1	many	-	CASSLAGPRSEQFF	TGTGCCAGCAGCTTAGCGGGACCACGATCTGAGCAGTTCTTC
TRBV5-1	18	TRBJ2-3	-	TRBD2	CASSPGTSGASGTDTQYF	TGCGCCAGCAGTCCCGGGACTAGCGGGGCTAGCGGCACAGATACGCAGTATTTT
TRBV11-3	16	TRBJ2-5	few	TRBD2	CASSKGLAGGEETQYF	TGTGCCAGCAGCAAGGGACTAGCGGGAGGGGAAGAGACCCAGTACTTC
TRBV7-3	14	TRBJ2-5	-	-	CASSLMGGRETQYF	TGTGCCAGCAGCTTAATGGGGGGCCGGGAGACCCAGTACTTC
TRBV5-1	13	TRBJ2-5	-	-	CASSLMEGETQYF	TGCGCCAGCAGCTTAATGGAGGGAGAGACCCAGTACTTC
TRBV7-3	14	TRBJ2-2	once	-	CASSLAANTGELFF	TGTGCCAGCAGCTTAGCGGCGAACACCGGGGAGCTGTTTTTT
TRBV27	14	TRBJ2-7	-	-	CASSPRDSSYEQYF	TGTGCCAGCAGTCCGCGGGACAGTTCTTACGAGCAGTACTTC
TRBV5-4	14	TRBJ2-7	-	TRBD1	CASSFRDRAYEQYF	TGTGCCAGCAGCTTCCGGGACAGGGCCTACGAGCAGTACTTC
TRBV10-3	12	TRBJ2-3	few	-	CAISEGENTQYF	TGTGCCATCAGTGAGGGGGAAAATACGCAGTATTTT
TRBV28	12	TRBJ2-2	-	-	CASSSDRLKLFF	TGTGCCAGCAGTTCCGACAGGCTTAAGCTGTTTTTT
TRBV4-2	13	TRBJ2-7	-	-	CASRVVGAREQYF	TGTGCCAGCAGAGTGGTAGGGGCGCGTGAGCAGTACTTC
TRBV5-1	16	TRBJ2-1	once	TRBD1	CASSSDAGQGINEQFF	TGCGCCAGCAGCTCAGACGCGGGACAGGGGATCAATGAGCAGTTCTTC